This T cell receptor (beta chain) was identified in a study of siplizumab effects on memory and regulatory T cells. Regarding the study as a whole: No assignable naive or memory phenotype existed for roughly 75-95% of proliferating CD4+ or CD8+ clones. Naive T cells were seen as more diverse than memory cells and as major alloresponse contributors. Proliferating siplizumab-cultured Tregs lacked confirmed suppressive function.

Concerning this clone: Its specificity is unknown.

Each sample contributed about 10^5 TCR templates to the assay. Measured with immunoSEQ multiplex PCR; TCRdb has only the in-frame clones, and not every one. The sample comprises just over 50,000 clones, 95% to 97% of which are singletons, and around 0.6% rests with the top ten. This CDR3 comprises 15 residues. Germline assignment: CDR1 LGHNT and CDR2 FRNRAP. V lost 0 bases and J lost 2, with 10 bases in between. Sequences were obtained from naive CD4+ T cells sorted from blood. The chain combines TRBV12-5 with TRBJ1-1; D may be TRBD1 (6 bases). This sequence originates from a human donor in good health. The CDR3 here is CASGLVLQGNTEAFF. In nucleotides, the CDR3 is TGTGCTAGTGGTTTGGTTTTACAGGGAAACACTGAAGCTTTCTTT.